A single sample is the source of the 30 T cell receptor beta chains below, sequenced in a study of blood T cells in healthy people across ages. Together with a sample-barcoded 5' primer, a J-beta primer mix was included in a second PCR lasting about 7 to 12 cycles. TCRdb reanalysed the 5' RACE reads using MiXCR and keeps one entry per CDR3 protein. The sample carries about 650,000 distinct CDR3 sequences, around 32% recorded once. The sample was blood. All receptors come from a woman aged 80 or over in good health.

This clonotype was counted many times. The rearrangement joins TRBV30 to TRBJ2-7; the D is unclear. The CDR3 has 11 residues. The ends were cut back, 1 base at V and 6 bases at J, with 7 bases in the middle. Germline CDR1 is GTSNPN and CDR2 is SVGIG (reference sequence). The CDR3 is CAWSEVREQYF. DNA for the CDR3: TGTGCCTGGAGTGAGGTCCGCGAGCAGTACTTC.

This clonotype was seen more than once but under ten times. A much larger clone lies one base from this, so it may be a read error. V is TRBV4-3 and J is TRBJ2-5; weak D call: TRBD2 (5 bases). Germline values: CDR1 LGHNA, CDR2 YSLEER. This CDR3 has 13 amino acids. The V gene lost 3 bases and the J gene lost 11 bases, with 16 bases spanning the gap. This CDR3 reads CASSQGFGDEQYF. Written as DNA, the CDR3 is TGCGCCAGCAGCCAGGGATTCGGGGATGAGCAGTACTTC.

With regard to this clonotype: Since a much larger clone is just one base distant, this may be a read error. This chain links TRBV7-9 with TRBJ1-2; D is uncertain. Trimming took off 1 base at V and 7 bases at J, with 13 bases between the two ends. The CDR3 extends over 14 amino acids. Per germline, CDR1 SEHNR and CDR2 FQNEAQ (reference sequence). CDR3 sequence (DNA): TGTGCCAGCAGCTTAGAGGCAGCCCGCGGTGGCTACACCTTC. Translated, it gives CASSLEAARGGYTF.

In its sample, this clonotype was seen a few times. This CDR3 reads CASSQALTGRTEAFF. CDR3 DNA: TGTGCCAGCAGCCAAGCCCTGACAGGGAGGACTGAAGCTTTCTTT. The V gene is TRBV14, the J gene TRBJ1-1; the match to TRBD1 covers 7 bases. The CDR3 runs 15 residues. V shed 1 base, J shed 5 bases, and the junction held 7 bases outside the gene matches. Looked up from germline, CDR1 is SGHDN and CDR2 is FVKESK.

This clonotype was seen at least ten times. The J gene is TRBJ2-7, the V gene TRBV3-1; D perhaps matches TRBD1 (6 bases). V was pared by 2 bases and J by 6 bases, with 11 bases between. CDR1 LGHDT and CDR2 YNNKEL come from the germline V gene (reference sequence). The CDR3 runs 13 residues. DNA for the CDR3: TGTGCCAGCAGCCAATCAGGGGCGGCCGAGCAGTACTTC. Its protein product is CASSQSGAAEQYF.

This sequence joins TRBV12-3 or TRBV12-4 and TRBJ1-5, with D possibly being TRBD1 (6 bases). The V end was cut by 5 bases, the J end by 5 bases, with 13 bases between. The CDR3 totals 14 residues. CDR3 sequence: CASSPRQAHQPQHF. The CDR3 DNA follows: TGTGCCAGCAGTCCCAGACAGGCCCATCAGCCCCAGCATTTT.

There are a few counts of this clonotype. J is TRBJ1-2 and V is TRBV28; no clear D. With 6 bases removed from V and 8 bases from J, the gap between germline ends came to 16 bases. CDR1 and CDR2 (germline): MDHEN, SYDVKM. The CDR3 is made up of 13 amino acids. The CDR3 loop is CASSRIVVAGYTF. For the CDR3, the DNA is TGTGCCAGCAGCCGGATAGTAGTTGCGGGCTACACCTTC.

This clonotype appeared many times. V and J are TRBV20-1 and TRBJ2-2; D is ambiguous. The CDR3 loop spans 12 amino acids. Per the germline V gene, CDR1 is DFQATT and CDR2 is SNEGSKA (reference sequence). V gave up 3 bases and J gave up 3 bases, with 5 bases separating them. CDR3 DNA sequence: TGCAGTGCTAGGGCCGACACCGGGGAGCTGTTTTTT. Its translation is CSARADTGELFF.

This clonotype was picked up a small number of times. One end of the junction is discordant with germline, which a read error may explain. The J gene is TRBJ2-3, the V gene TRBV24-1; possibly TRBD2 for D (7 bases). Germline-derived CDR1 and CDR2 are KGHDR and SFDVKD. CDR3 length equals 15 residues. The CDR3 reads CATSDRKGGEDTQDF. In DNA, the CDR3 is TGTGCCACCAGTGATCGGAAAGGGGGGGAGGATACGCAGGATTTT.

For this clonotype: This sequence may be a read error, since a much larger clone differs from it by one base. V usage is TRBV6-2 or TRBV6-3 and J usage is TRBJ1-2; TRBD1 agrees at 9 bases. The CDR3 consists of 15 residues. Unmatched junction bases numbered 12, after V lost 8 bases and J lost 5 bases. Germline CDR1 reads MNHEY; CDR2 reads SVGEGT. CDR3 bases: TGTGCCAGCGGAAACCGGGACAGGGATGGTTATGGCTACACCTTC. As protein: CASGNRDRDGYGYTF.

This clonotype came up many times. The chain has TRBV7-2 and TRBJ2-5; D possibly corresponds to TRBD1 (6 bases). Germline V lookup: CDR1 SGHTA, CDR2 FQGNSA. V dropped 1 base and J dropped 5 bases, with 17 bases sitting between them. The CDR3 sequence is 16 residues long. As DNA, the CDR3 is TGTGCCAGCAGCTTAGAACCTAGCAGGGGTGGTGAGACCCAGTACTTC. It specifies CASSLEPSRGGETQYF.

Ten or more counts support this clonotype. The V gene is TRBV27, the J gene TRBJ2-3, with D tentatively TRBD2 (5 bases). CDR3 length: 15 residues. V lost 3 bases, J lost 1 base, and 11 bases lay in between. Germline CDR1 is MNHEY and CDR2 is SMNVEV (reference sequence). CDR3 bases: TGTGCCAGCAGTTTTGGCGGGCGCCGCACAGATACGCAGTATTTT. It translates to CASSFGGRRTDTQYF.

The chain combines TRBV7-3 with TRBJ2-3; D may be TRBD2 (6 bases). CDR3 length: 15 residues. Germline assignment: CDR1 SGHTA and CDR2 FQGTGA. V shed 5 bases and J shed 3 bases, with 15 bases lying between them. The CDR3 DNA reads as TGTGCCAGCAGCATGGTTAGCGGAGGGACAGATACGCAGTATTTT. Its translation is CASSMVSGGTDTQYF.

This clonotype came up many times. The rearrangement links TRBV7-2 to TRBJ2-3, with a tentative D call TRBD2 (7 bases). The germline V and J ends were trimmed by 3 bases and 6 bases, with 16 bases remaining between them. CDR1 is SGHTA, CDR2 FQGNSA, per germline. The CDR3 has 15 amino acids. CDR3 coding DNA: TGTGCCAGCAGCTTCTGGACTAGGGGGACGGATACGCAGTATTTT. Residues: CASSFWTRGTDTQYF.

This clonotype came up once. The chain links TRBV4-1 to TRBJ2-1; 9 bases agree with TRBD2. This CDR3 has 19 residues. The V gene end was trimmed by 0 bases and the J gene end by 0 bases; junction bases not matched to a gene: 9. Looked up from germline, CDR1 is MGHRA and CDR2 is YSYEKL. The chain's CDR3 is CASSQDLRTSGPSYNEQFF. CDR3 DNA: TGCGCCAGCAGCCAAGATCTTAGAACTAGCGGGCCCTCCTACAATGAGCAGTTCTTC.

This clonotype was observed once. The chain recombines TRBV6-4 with TRBJ2-3; perhaps TRBD2 as D (6 bases). Germline V gives CDR1 MRHNA, CDR2 SNTAGT. The CDR3 extends over 16 amino acids. V lost 0 bases to trimming and J lost 1 base, with 11 bases between them. The CDR3 DNA reads TGTGCCAGCAGTGACTCGGGTGGAGGGGGCACAGATACGCAGTATTTT. Its protein is CASSDSGGGGTDTQYF.

The chain recombines TRBV12-3 or TRBV12-4 with TRBJ1-1; D remains ambiguous. The germline V and J ends were trimmed by 1 base and 2 bases, with 14 bases remaining between them. The CDR3 covers 16 residues. For the CDR3, the DNA is TGTGCCAGCAGTTTAGGGGGTAGTACCGCAAACACTGAAGCTTTCTTT. Translated: CASSLGGSTANTEAFF.

As to this clonotype: A much larger clone lies one base from this, so it may be a read error. The gene calls are TRBV5-1 and TRBJ2-6; the D gene is possibly TRBD1 (5 bases). In germline, CDR1 is SGHRS, CDR2 YFSETQ. The CDR3 totals 16 residues. The CDR3 here is CASSLVWGSGASVLTF. Written as DNA, the CDR3 is TGCGCCAGCAGCTTGGTCTGGGGCTCTGGGGCCAGCGTCCTGACTTTC.

This clonotype was seen repeatedly, ten times or more. This chain joins TRBV28 and TRBJ2-7, with a possible D match to TRBD2 (5 bases). Trimming left V 4 bases short and J 2 bases short, with 15 bases between. CDR1 and CDR2 (germline): MDHEN, SYDVKM. CDR3 length: 15 residues. In DNA form, the CDR3 reads TGTGCCAGCAGTTCTTGGTCCGGGGTCACCTACGAGCAGTACTTC. Protein sequence: CASSSWSGVTYEQYF.

Details on this clonotype: A much bigger clone sits one base away, suggesting this may be a read error. This chain links TRBV27 with TRBJ2-1, with TRBD1 matching over 9 bases. V dropped 2 bases and J dropped 3; count of bases not matched to a gene: 8. The CDR3 spans 17 residues. Per the germline V gene, CDR1 is MNHEY and CDR2 is SMNVEV (reference sequence). This chain's CDR3 is CASSLRGQGLGYNEQFF. The CDR3 bases are TGTGCCAGCAGTTTACGAGGACAGGGGTTGGGCTACAATGAGCAGTTCTTC.

The chain has TRBV14 and TRBJ1-5, with D uncertain. V was clipped by 2 bases and J by 2 bases, with 4 bases between them. The germline CDR1 and CDR2 sequences are SGHDN and FVKESK. The CDR3 is 13 residues long. As DNA, the CDR3 is TGTGCCAGCAGCCAAACCGGCAATCAGCCCCAGCATTTT. It specifies CASSQTGNQPQHF.

This clonotype showed up just once. This could be a read error, since a much larger clone is one nucleotide away. This CDR3 fails to terminate in the conserved phenylalanine or tryptophan, so it likely reflects a read error. This chain connects TRBV20-1 to TRBJ1-6; TRBD1 matches 8 bases. V trimming: 4 bases; J trimming: 5 bases; junction bases outside the gene matches: 7. Germline assignment: CDR1 DFQATT and CDR2 SNEGSKA (reference sequence). The CDR3 runs to 15 residues. DNA of the CDR3: TGCAGTGCTATTCGGACAGGGTGGGATAATTCACCCCTCCACCTT. Protein sequence: CSAIRTGWDNSPLHL.

The V call is TRBV10-3, the J call TRBJ1-5; the D gene is possibly TRBD1 (6 bases). The length of the CDR3 is 15 residues. With 3 bases removed from V and 5 bases from J, the gap between germline ends came to 14 bases. Germline CDR1 reads ENHRY; CDR2 reads SYGVKD. The CDR3 loop reads CAISEDVRGYQPQHF. The CDR3 nucleotides are TGTGCCATCAGTGAAGATGTAAGGGGGTATCAGCCCCAGCATTTT.

About this clonotype: Sequence at one end of the junction differs from germline and may be a read error. The chain joins TRBV6-1 to TRBJ1-1, with 7 bases fitting TRBD1. The length of the CDR3 is 15 residues. Germline V lookup: CDR1 MNHNS, CDR2 SASEGT. Here the CDR3 reads CAGSQGRGRGTEAFF. CDR3 DNA: TGTGCCGGCAGTCAGGGGAGGGGGCGAGGCACTGAAGCTTTCTTT.

The genes are TRBV20-1 and TRBJ2-7; TRBD2 aligns across 14 bases. The J call may be mistaken, given a closer DNA end match to TRBJ2-5. Germline V CDR1 and CDR2: DFQATT, SNEGSKA (reference sequence). This CDR3 contains 15 residues. DNA for the CDR3: TGCAGTGCAAGTCCGGGACTAGCGGGGGTGGAGACCCAGTACTTC. This codes for CSASPGLAGVETQYF.

The rearrangement joins TRBV6-6 to TRBJ1-2; no clear D gene. Germline CDR1 is MNHNY and CDR2 is SVGAGI (reference sequence). CDR3 size: 16 residues. V was pared by 4 bases and J by 2 bases, with 17 bases between. CDR3 coding DNA: TGTGCCAGCAGTTTTTCCCTGGACGCCGAAAACTATGGCTACACCTTC. It translates to CASSFSLDAENYGYTF.

This clonotype was counted many times. The CDR3 DNA reads as TGTGCCAGCAGCCTATCCCCAGGGCTTGACTATGGCTACACCTTC. Residues: CASSLSPGLDYGYTF. V gene TRBV5-4 combines with J gene TRBJ1-2, with a possible D match to TRBD1 (5 bases). CDR3 length: 15 amino acids. Germline V gene sequence: CDR1 SGHNT, CDR2 YYREEE (reference sequence). The V and J ends lost 4 bases and 3 bases respectively, with 16 bases between them. The variable domain in full, with the rest retrieved from reference TRBV5-4 and TRBJ1-2, is ETGVTQSPTHLIKTRGQQVTLRCSSQSGHNTVSWYQQALGQGPQFIFQYYREEENGRGNFPPRFSGLQFPNYSSELNVNALELDDSALYLCASSLSPGLDYGYTFGSGTRLTVV.

The sample holds many counts of this clonotype. The rearrangement links TRBV7-9 to TRBJ2-7, with 7 bases aligning to TRBD1. V lost 4 bases to trimming and J lost 3 bases; unmatched junction nucleotides: 9. Germline V gene data show CDR1 as SEHNR and CDR2 as FQNEAQ (reference sequence). CDR3 size: 15 residues. For the CDR3, the DNA is TGTGCCAGCAGCTCGAGAGGTGGGGACAGCTACGAGCAGTACTTC. Translation gives CASSSRGGDSYEQYF.

This clonotype showed up many times. This chain links TRBV20-1 with TRBJ2-5; 9 nucleotides match TRBD1. V lost 1 base and J lost 4; bases outside the gene matches: 7. The germline V gene has CDR1 DFQATT and CDR2 SNEGSKA (reference sequence). This CDR3 contains 15 residues. CDR3 sequence (DNA): TGCAGTGCTAGAGTCGGGACAGGGAGGACAGAGACCCAGTACTTC. This gives the protein CSARVGTGRTETQYF.

The sample holds a few counts of this clonotype. The V and J genes are TRBV6-5 and TRBJ1-6; 7 nucleotides agree with TRBD1. Germline CDR1 reads MNHEY; CDR2 reads SVGAGI. Trimming removed 0 bases from V and 7 bases from J; junction bases left unmatched: 3. This CDR3 spans 15 amino acids. CDR3 sequence: CASSYSRGQNSPLHF. The CDR3 coding sequence is TGTGCCAGCAGTTACTCAAGGGGGCAAAATTCACCCCTCCACTTT.